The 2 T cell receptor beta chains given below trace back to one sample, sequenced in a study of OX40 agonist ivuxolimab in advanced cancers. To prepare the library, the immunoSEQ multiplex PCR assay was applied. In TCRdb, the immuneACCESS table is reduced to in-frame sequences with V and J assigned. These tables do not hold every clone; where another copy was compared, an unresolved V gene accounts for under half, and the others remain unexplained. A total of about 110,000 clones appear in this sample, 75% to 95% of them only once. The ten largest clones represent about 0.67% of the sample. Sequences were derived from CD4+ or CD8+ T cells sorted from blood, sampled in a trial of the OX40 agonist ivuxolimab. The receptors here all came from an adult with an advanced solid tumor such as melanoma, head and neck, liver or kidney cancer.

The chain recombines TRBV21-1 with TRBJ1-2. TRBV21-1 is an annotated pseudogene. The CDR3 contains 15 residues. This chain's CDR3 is CASSKAPPGTSGYTF. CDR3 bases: TGTGCCAGCAGCAAAGCGCCCCCAGGGACTAGTGGCTACACCTTC.

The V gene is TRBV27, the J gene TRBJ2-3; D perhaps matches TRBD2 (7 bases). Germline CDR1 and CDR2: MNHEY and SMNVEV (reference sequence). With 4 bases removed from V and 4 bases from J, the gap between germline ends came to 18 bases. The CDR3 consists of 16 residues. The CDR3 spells CASSSGWGGPSDTQYF. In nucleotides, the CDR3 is TGTGCCAGCAGTTCCGGATGGGGGGGCCCCTCAGATACGCAGTATTTT.